The source of this T cell receptor (beta chain) is a study of T cell changes during pregnancy in multiple sclerosis. With regard to this clone: Relative to the germline gene, one junction end is altered; a read error may explain this.

Method: immunoSEQ multiplex PCR; TCRdb's copy keeps in-frame clones and lacks some. The sample lists approximately 61,000 clones; roughly 87% were seen once. The CDR3 totals 10 residues. From germline, CDR1 is MNHEY and CDR2 SVGAGI. The chain employs TRBV6-5 and TRBJ1-1, with 9 bases identical to TRBD1. Sample: peripheral blood, taken in the first trimester of pregnancy. This TCR was recovered from a female donor with multiple sclerosis, enrolled in a pregnancy study. This CDR3 is CASRRTGVHF. Written as DNA, the CDR3 is TGTGCCAGCAGGAGGACAGGGGTTCACTTT.